This T cell receptor (beta chain) was documented in a study of OX40 agonist ivuxolimab in advanced cancers. Across the whole study: Patients were given ivuxolimab, an antibody that agonizes OX40 (CD134). The mean age was around 56 years, ranging from roughly 23 to 80, with 65% to 85% of participants male. The diagnoses of dose-escalation patients were hepatocellular carcinoma, melanoma, renal cell or head and neck cancer. Three patients showed partial responses: one hepatocellular carcinoma and two cutaneous melanoma cases.

There are 14 residues in the CDR3. In germline, CDR1 is SGHAT, CDR2 FQNNGV. With V trimmed by 5 bases and J by 2 bases, 2 bases remained unmatched. Sequencing was performed with immunoSEQ multiplex PCR; in TCRdb, only in-frame clones are kept and a portion is missing. The data contain 85,000 to 100,000 clones, 70% to 90% of them singletons. This sequence originates from an adult with an advanced solid tumor such as melanoma, head and neck, liver or kidney cancer. The V and J genes are TRBV11-2 and TRBJ1-4; 7 nucleotides line up with TRBD1. Here the sequenced sample was CD4+ or CD8+ T cells sorted from blood, taken in a trial of the OX40 agonist ivuxolimab. CDR3 sequence reads: CASSTQGTNEKLFF. The CDR3 coding sequence is TGTGCCAGCAGCACACAGGGGACTAATGAAAAACTGTTTTTT.